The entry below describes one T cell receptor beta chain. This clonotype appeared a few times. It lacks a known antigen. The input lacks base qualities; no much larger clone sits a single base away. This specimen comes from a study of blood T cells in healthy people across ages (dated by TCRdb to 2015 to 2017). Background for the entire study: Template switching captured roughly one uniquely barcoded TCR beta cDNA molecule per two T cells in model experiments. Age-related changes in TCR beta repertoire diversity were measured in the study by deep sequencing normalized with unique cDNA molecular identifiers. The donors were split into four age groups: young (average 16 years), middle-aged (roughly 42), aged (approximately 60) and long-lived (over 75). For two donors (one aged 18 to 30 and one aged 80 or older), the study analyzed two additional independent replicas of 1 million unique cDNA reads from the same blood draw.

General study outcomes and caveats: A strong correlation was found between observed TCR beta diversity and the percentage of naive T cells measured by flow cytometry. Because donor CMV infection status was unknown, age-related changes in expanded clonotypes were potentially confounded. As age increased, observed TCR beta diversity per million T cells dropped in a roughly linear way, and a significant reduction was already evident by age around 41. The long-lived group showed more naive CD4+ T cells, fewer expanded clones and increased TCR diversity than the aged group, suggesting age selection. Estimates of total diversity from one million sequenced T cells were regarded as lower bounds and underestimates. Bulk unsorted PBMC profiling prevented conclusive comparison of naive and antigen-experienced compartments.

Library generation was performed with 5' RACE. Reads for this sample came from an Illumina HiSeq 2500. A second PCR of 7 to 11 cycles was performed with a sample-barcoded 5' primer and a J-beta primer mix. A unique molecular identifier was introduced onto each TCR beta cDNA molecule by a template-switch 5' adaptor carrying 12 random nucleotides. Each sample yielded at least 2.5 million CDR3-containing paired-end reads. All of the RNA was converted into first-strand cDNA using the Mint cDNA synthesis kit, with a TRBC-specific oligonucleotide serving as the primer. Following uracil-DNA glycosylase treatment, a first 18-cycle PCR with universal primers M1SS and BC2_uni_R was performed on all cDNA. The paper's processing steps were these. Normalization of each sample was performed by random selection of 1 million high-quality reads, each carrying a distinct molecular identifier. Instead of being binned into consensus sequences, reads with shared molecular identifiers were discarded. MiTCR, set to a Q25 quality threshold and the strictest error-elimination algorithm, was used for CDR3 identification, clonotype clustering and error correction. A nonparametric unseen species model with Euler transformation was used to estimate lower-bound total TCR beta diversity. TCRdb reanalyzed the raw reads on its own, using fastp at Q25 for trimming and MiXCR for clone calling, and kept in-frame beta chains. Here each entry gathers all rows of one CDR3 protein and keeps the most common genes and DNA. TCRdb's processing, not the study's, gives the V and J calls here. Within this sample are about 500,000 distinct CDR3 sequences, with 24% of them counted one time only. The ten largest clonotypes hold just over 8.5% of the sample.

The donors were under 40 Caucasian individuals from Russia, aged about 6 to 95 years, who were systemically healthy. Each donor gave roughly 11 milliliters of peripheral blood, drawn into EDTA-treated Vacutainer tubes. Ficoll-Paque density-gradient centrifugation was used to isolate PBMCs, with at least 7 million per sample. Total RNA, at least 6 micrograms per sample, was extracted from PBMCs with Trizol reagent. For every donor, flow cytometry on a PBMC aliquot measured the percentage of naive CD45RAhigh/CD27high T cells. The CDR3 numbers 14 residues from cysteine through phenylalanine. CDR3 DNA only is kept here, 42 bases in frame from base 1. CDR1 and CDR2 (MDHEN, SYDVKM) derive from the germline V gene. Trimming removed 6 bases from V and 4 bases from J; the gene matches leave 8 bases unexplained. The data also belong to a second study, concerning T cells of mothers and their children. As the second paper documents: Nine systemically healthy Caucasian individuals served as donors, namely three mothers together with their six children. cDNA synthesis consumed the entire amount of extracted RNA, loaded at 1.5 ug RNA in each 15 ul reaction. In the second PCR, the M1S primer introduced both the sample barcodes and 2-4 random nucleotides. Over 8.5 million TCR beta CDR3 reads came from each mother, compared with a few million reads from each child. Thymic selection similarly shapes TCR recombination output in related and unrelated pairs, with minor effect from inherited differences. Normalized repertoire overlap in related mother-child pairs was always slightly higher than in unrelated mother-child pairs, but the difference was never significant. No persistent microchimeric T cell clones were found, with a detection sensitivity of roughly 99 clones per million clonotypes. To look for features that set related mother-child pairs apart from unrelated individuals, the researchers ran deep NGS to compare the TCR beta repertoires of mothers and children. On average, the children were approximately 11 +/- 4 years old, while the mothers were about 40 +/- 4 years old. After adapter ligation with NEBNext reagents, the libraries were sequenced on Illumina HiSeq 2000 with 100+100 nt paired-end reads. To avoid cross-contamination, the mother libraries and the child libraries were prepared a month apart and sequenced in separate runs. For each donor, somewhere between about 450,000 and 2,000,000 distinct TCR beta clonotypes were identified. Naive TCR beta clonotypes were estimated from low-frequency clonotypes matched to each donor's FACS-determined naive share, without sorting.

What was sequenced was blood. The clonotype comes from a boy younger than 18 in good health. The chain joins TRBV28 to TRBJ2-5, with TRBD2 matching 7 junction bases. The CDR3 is CASRSGTQRETQYF. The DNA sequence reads TGTGCCAGCAGAAGCGGGACCCAGCGAGAGACCCAGTACTTC.